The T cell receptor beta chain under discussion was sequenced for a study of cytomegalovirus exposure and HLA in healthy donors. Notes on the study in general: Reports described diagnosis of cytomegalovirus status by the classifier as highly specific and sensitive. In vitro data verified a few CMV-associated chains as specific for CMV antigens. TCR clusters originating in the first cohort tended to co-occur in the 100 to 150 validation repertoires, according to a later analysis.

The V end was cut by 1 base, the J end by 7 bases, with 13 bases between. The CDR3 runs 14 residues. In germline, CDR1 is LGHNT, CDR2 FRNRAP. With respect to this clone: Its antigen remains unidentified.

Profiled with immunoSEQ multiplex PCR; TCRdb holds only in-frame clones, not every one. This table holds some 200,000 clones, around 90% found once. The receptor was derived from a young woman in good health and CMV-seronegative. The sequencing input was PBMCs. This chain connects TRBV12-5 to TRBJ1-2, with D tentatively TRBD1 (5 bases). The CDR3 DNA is TGTGCTAGTGGTTTGGAGGGACTGGCGGCTGGCTACACCTTC. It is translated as CASGLEGLAAGYTF.